Each of the 30 T cell receptor beta chains below was sequenced from the same sample in a study of shared T cell receptors in the human thymus. TCRdb's copy holds only in-frame clones and misses some; the assay was immunoSEQ multiplex PCR. The sample shows about 380,000 clones, roughly 94% of them seen only once. Sequencing was carried out using thymocytes. The receptors derive from a human donor.

The chain links TRBV15 to TRBJ2-1, with 14 bases aligning to TRBD2. The V and J ends lost 2 bases and 6 bases, in that order; junction bases with no gene match: 3. The CDR3 loop spans 16 amino acids. Germline V gene data show CDR1 as LNHNV and CDR2 as YYDKDF (reference sequence). The DNA for the CDR3 is TGTGCCACCAGCAGAACGGGACTAGCGGGAGTCAATGAGCAGTTCTTC. Protein: CATSRTGLAGVNEQFF.

The chain couples TRBV19 to TRBJ2-7; D might be TRBD1 (6 bases). Trimming took off 6 bases at V and 0 bases at J, with 12 bases between the two ends. This CDR3 is built from 14 residues. Germline V CDR1 and CDR2: LNHDA, SQIVND (reference sequence). The CDR3 spells CASSDRDTSYEQYF. In nucleotides, the CDR3 is TGTGCCAGTAGCGATAGGGACACCTCCTACGAGCAGTACTTC.

The chain is built from TRBV28 and TRBJ2-4; 7 bases agree with TRBD1. This CDR3 region has 12 residues. The V gene's germline CDR1 is MDHEN and CDR2 SYDVKM. V was clipped by 5 bases and J by 12 bases; unmatched bases: 7. The DNA of the CDR3 is TGTGCCAGCAGTACAGGGGCGCTAAGTCAGTACTTC. Translation gives CASSTGALSQYF.

V gene TRBV19 combines with J gene TRBJ1-2; no clear D gene. Per germline, CDR1 LNHDA and CDR2 SQIVND (reference sequence). CDR3 size: 13 residues. V lost 5 bases to trimming and J lost 7 bases, with 14 bases between them. CDR3 protein: CASSPASPTGYTF. The CDR3 DNA reads as TGTGCCAGTAGTCCAGCGAGCCCGACTGGCTACACCTTC. The full variable domain, in which reference TRBV19 and TRBJ1-2 provide the parts outside the CDR3, is DGGITQSPKYLFRKEGQNVTLSCEQNLNHDAMYWYRQDPGQGLRLIYYSQIVNDFQKGDIAEGYSVSREKKESFPLTVTSAQKNPTAFYLCASSPASPTGYTFGSGTRLTVV.

V gene TRBV28 combines with J gene TRBJ2-1; 8 positions agree with TRBD1. The CDR3 contains 13 residues. The germline V gene encodes CDR1 MDHEN and CDR2 SYDVKM. Germline trimming cut 6 bases from V and 2 bases from J; bases unmatched to any gene: 0. CDR3 DNA sequence: TGTGCCAGCAGGGACAGGGCCTACAATGAGCAGTTCTTC. It translates to CASRDRAYNEQFF.

CDR3 in DNA: TGTGCCAGCGGCAGGGGAATGCCTGAAGCTTTCTTT. Protein: CASGRGMPEAFF. The V and J genes are TRBV28 and TRBJ1-1; D is possibly TRBD1 (6 bases). Per germline, CDR1 MDHEN and CDR2 SYDVKM. The CDR3 is 12 amino acids. V lost 8 bases and J lost 6, with 13 bases in between.

This rearrangement joins TRBV18 to TRBJ2-1; tentative D call: TRBD2 (5 bases). V was clipped by 2 bases and J by 5 bases, with 19 bases between them. The germline V gene encodes CDR1 KGHSH and CDR2 LQKENI. This CDR3 contains 17 residues. The CDR3 nucleotides read TGTGCCAGCTCACCAAGACTCAGGACGGAGGAAAACAATGAGCAGTTCTTC. Encoded protein: CASSPRLRTEENNEQFF.

The J gene is TRBJ2-1, the V gene TRBV30; D perhaps matches TRBD1 (6 bases). The V gene lost 8 bases and the J gene lost 7 bases, with 9 bases spanning the gap. The germline gives CDR1 GTSNPN, CDR2 SVGIG (reference sequence). The CDR3 loop spans 10 amino acids. For the CDR3, the DNA is TGTGCCGGACAGTGGAATGAGCAGTTCTTC. Translating gives CAGQWNEQFF.

The chain uses TRBV5-1 and TRBJ2-5; D possibly corresponds to TRBD2 (6 bases). V lost 0 bases to trimming and J lost 5 bases, with 14 bases between them. In germline, CDR1 is SGHRS, CDR2 YFSETQ. The CDR3 is 15 residues long. CDR3 DNA: TGCGCCAGCAGCTTGGCAAACGGGAGAGGGGAGACCCAGTACTTC. It codes for CASSLANGRGETQYF.

J is TRBJ2-1 and V is TRBV5-1; 10 bases map to TRBD1. V shed 0 bases and J 5 bases; nucleotides not matched to a gene: 2. The germline V gene encodes CDR1 SGHRS and CDR2 YFSETQ. CDR3 length: 15 residues. The CDR3 DNA sequence: TGCGCCAGCAGCTTGGGACAGGGGGCCCACAATGAGCAGTTCTTC. This sequence encodes CASSLGQGAHNEQFF.

CDR3 bases: TGTGCCACCAGCGGACTAGCCCCCTACGAGCAGTACTTC. Translating gives CATSGLAPYEQYF. The chain couples TRBV15 to TRBJ2-7; 8 bases are a match to TRBD2. Germline CDR1 is LNHNV and CDR2 is YYDKDF (reference sequence). CDR3 length equals 13 residues. V lost 5 bases to trimming and J lost 2 bases; unmatched junction nucleotides: 2.

The chain uses TRBV7-9 and TRBJ2-1, with D perhaps being TRBD1 or TRBD2 (5 bases each). Germline V CDR1 and CDR2: SEHNR, FQNEAQ (reference sequence). The V end lost 3 bases, the J end lost 7 bases, and 16 bases lay between the germline ends. The CDR3 length is 15 residues. CDR3 sequence reads: CASSLGTQIGNEQFF. CDR3 coding DNA: TGTGCCAGCAGCTTGGGGACCCAGATCGGGAATGAGCAGTTCTTC.

The chain uses TRBV2 and TRBJ2-7, with 8 bases identical to TRBD2. Germline loops: CDR1 SNHLY, CDR2 FYNNEI. J was trimmed by 5 bases and V by 9 bases; bases with no gene match: 18. There are 16 residues in the CDR3. The CDR3 spells CARNEVAGSPGNEQYF. CDR3 DNA sequence: TGTGCCAGGAACGAAGTAGCGGGATCGCCTGGGAACGAGCAGTACTTC.

This chain joins TRBV7-2 and TRBJ2-7; 12 bases agree with TRBD2. V gave up 2 bases and J gave up 2 bases; unmatched junction bases: 4. Looked up from germline, CDR1 is SGHTA and CDR2 is FQGNSA. The CDR3 is made up of 16 amino acids. The CDR3 bases are TGTGCCAGCAGCTTACGACTAGCGGGGGCGCCCTACGAGCAGTACTTC. The encoded protein is CASSLRLAGAPYEQYF.

This sequence joins TRBV6-1 and TRBJ2-1; 11 bases match TRBD2. This CDR3 contains 19 residues. The germline gives CDR1 MNHNS, CDR2 SASEGT. Losses at the gene ends were 4 bases for V and 7 bases for J; bases not matched to a gene: 18. CDR3 sequence: CASSVHISLAGGPDNEQFF. The CDR3 DNA sequence: TGTGCCAGCAGTGTACACATTAGTTTAGCGGGAGGGCCCGATAATGAGCAGTTCTTC.

This chain links TRBV6-8 with TRBJ2-3, with 10 bases matching TRBD2. CDR1 MNHGY and CDR2 SAAAGT come from the germline V gene. The ends lost 4 bases at V and 2 bases at J; junction bases unmatched: 15. The CDR3 is 19 amino acids. The CDR3 here is CASSFGLAGDLRDTDTQYF. The CDR3 DNA follows: TGTGCCAGCAGTTTCGGGCTAGCGGGGGACCTTAGGGACACAGATACGCAGTATTTT.

This clone was recorded only once. The chain couples TRBV19 to TRBJ1-4, with D hard to call. The germline V gene has CDR1 LNHDA and CDR2 SQIVND (reference sequence). The CDR3 has 16 amino acids. Trimming removed 5 bases from V and 8 bases from J, with 21 bases in between. Here the CDR3 DNA reads TGTGCCAGTAGTTCACCGCTCGGGAGGCTTTGGGAAAAACTGTTTTTT. Its protein product is CASSSPLGRLWEKLFF. Based on the CDR3 plus reference TRBV19 and TRBJ1-4, the full variable domain is DGGITQSPKYLFRKEGQNVTLSCEQNLNHDAMYWYRQDPGQGLRLIYYSQIVNDFQKGDIAEGYSVSREKKESFPLTVTSAQKNPTAFYLCASSSPLGRLWEKLFFGSGTQLSVL.

The gene calls are TRBV5-4 and TRBJ2-3, with unresolved D. The CDR3 is 15 residues long. The V and J ends lost 0 bases and 0 bases respectively, with 8 bases between them. CDR1 is SGHNT and CDR2 is YYREEE in the germline V gene (reference sequence). The chain's CDR3 is CASSLAQSSTDTQYF. For the CDR3, the DNA is TGTGCCAGCAGCTTGGCCCAGTCTAGCACAGATACGCAGTATTTT. The complete variable domain, with remaining parts taken from reference TRBV5-4 and TRBJ2-3, reads ETGVTQSPTHLIKTRGQQVTLRCSSQSGHNTVSWYQQALGQGPQFIFQYYREEENGRGNFPPRFSGLQFPNYSSELNVNALELDDSALYLCASSLAQSSTDTQYFGPGTRLTVL.

The V gene is TRBV27, the J gene TRBJ2-5; no clear D gene. V was trimmed by 6 bases and J by 13 bases, leaving 6 bases between them. Per germline, CDR1 MNHEY and CDR2 SMNVEV (reference sequence). This CDR3 has 8 amino acids. In nucleotides, the CDR3 is TGTGCCAGCAGCCGTACGTACTTC. Encoded protein: CASSRTYF.

This chain joins TRBV28 and TRBJ1-5; 7 bases are a match to TRBD1. Germline V gene data show CDR1 as MDHEN and CDR2 as SYDVKM. J lost 3 bases, V lost 4 bases, and 3 bases had no gene match. The CDR3 is 14 residues long. As DNA, the CDR3 is TGTGCCAGCAGTTCGGACAGGATCAATCAGCCCCAGCATTTT. It yields the protein CASSSDRINQPQHF.

The chain employs TRBV28 and TRBJ2-3; 14 bases fit TRBD2. The CDR3 extends over 19 amino acids. Germline assignment: CDR1 MDHEN and CDR2 SYDVKM. V shed 0 bases and J 4 bases; nucleotides not matched to a gene: 9. The CDR3 nucleotides are TGTGCCAGCAGTTTATGCACGACTAGCGGGAGGGTGATGGCAGATACGCAGTATTTT. This gives the protein CASSLCTTSGRVMADTQYF.

The V call is TRBV15, the J call TRBJ2-3, with D perhaps TRBD1 or TRBD2 (5 bases each). The V and J ends lost 5 bases and 0 bases respectively, with 15 bases between them. CDR1 and CDR2 from the germline V gene are LNHNV and YYDKDF (reference sequence). The CDR3 sequence is 16 residues long. The CDR3: CATSLDLGESTDTQYF. As DNA, the CDR3 is TGTGCCACCAGCCTAGACCTGGGGGAGAGCACAGATACGCAGTATTTT.

The chain employs TRBV28 and TRBJ1-2; no reliable D call. Germline assignment: CDR1 MDHEN and CDR2 SYDVKM. The CDR3 loop spans 14 amino acids. Trimming left V 3 bases short and J 1 base short, with 9 bases between. The CDR3 spells CASSLANINYGYTF. The CDR3 nucleotides read TGTGCCAGCAGTTTGGCCAATATTAACTATGGCTACACCTTC.

The chain employs TRBV28 and TRBJ2-1; possibly TRBD1 for D (5 bases). Germline CDR1 and CDR2: MDHEN and SYDVKM. V dropped 2 bases and J dropped 7 bases, with 27 bases sitting between them. CDR3 length: 19 amino acids. In DNA, the CDR3 is TGTGCCAGCAGTTTAGGACGCCCAGGGAAGGCACAACACCGGAATGAGCAGTTCTTC. Amino acids: CASSLGRPGKAQHRNEQFF.

This sequence joins TRBV28 and TRBJ2-5; D might be TRBD2 (6 bases). CDR3 length: 16 amino acids. V gave up 0 bases and J gave up 0 bases, with 11 bases separating them. Germline CDR1 and CDR2: MDHEN and SYDVKM. Here the CDR3 reads CASSLWAGTYQETQYF. The CDR3 nucleotides read TGTGCCAGCAGTTTATGGGCGGGAACGTACCAAGAGACCCAGTACTTC. The variable domain in full, completed from reference TRBV28 and TRBJ2-5, reads DVKVTQSSRYLVKRTGEKVFLECVQDMDHENMFWYRQDPGLGLRLIYFSYDVKMKEKGDIPEGYSVSREKKERFSLILESASTNQTSMYLCASSLWAGTYQETQYFGPGTRLLVL.

The rearrangement uses TRBV28 and TRBJ1-1; D may be TRBD1 (5 bases). The CDR3 has 14 residues. The germline V gene encodes CDR1 MDHEN and CDR2 SYDVKM. Trimming took 6 bases from V and 5 from J, leaving 16 bases between them. CDR3: CASSPYGAMTEAFF. In DNA, the CDR3 is TGTGCCAGCAGCCCCTATGGGGCTATGACTGAAGCTTTCTTT.

This sequence joins TRBV28 and TRBJ2-5; 16 nucleotides align to TRBD2. With 1 base clipped from V and 5 bases from J, the junction kept 4 bases outside the gene matches. Germline V gene sequence: CDR1 MDHEN, CDR2 SYDVKM. The CDR3 loop spans 17 amino acids. CDR3 sequence reads: CASSLLGLAGGPETQYF. The CDR3 DNA is TGTGCCAGCAGTTTATTGGGACTAGCGGGAGGGCCGGAGACCCAGTACTTC.

The chain recombines TRBV11-1 with TRBJ2-1, with D unresolved. The V end was cut by 3 bases, the J end by 3 bases, with 9 bases between. The CDR3 is 14 amino acids. CDR1 is SGHAT, CDR2 FQDESV, per germline (reference sequence). The CDR3 reads CASSFPTLYNEQFF. In DNA, the CDR3 is TGTGCCAGCAGCTTTCCCACCCTCTACAATGAGCAGTTCTTC. Complete variable domain (other parts from reference TRBV11-1 and TRBJ2-1): EAEVAQSPRYKITEKSQAVAFWCDPISGHATLYWYRQILGQGPELLVQFQDESVVDDSQLPKDRFSAERLKGVDSTLKIQPAELGDSAMYLCASSFPTLYNEQFFGPGTRLTVL.

The V gene is TRBV27, the J gene TRBJ1-1; D is unclear. The CDR3 is made up of 11 amino acids. Germline CDR1 is MNHEY and CDR2 is SMNVEV (reference sequence). Trimming took off 5 bases at V and 13 bases at J, with 14 bases between the two ends. DNA for the CDR3: TGTGCCAGCAGTGCCGGGTACCCCCTTTTCTTT. Its protein product is CASSAGYPLFF.

This sequence joins TRBV28 and TRBJ2-7; possibly TRBD2 for D (6 bases). The CDR3 runs 14 residues. The germline V and J ends were trimmed by 6 bases and 0 bases, with 12 bases remaining between them. Germline V gives CDR1 MDHEN, CDR2 SYDVKM. The chain's CDR3 is CASRPGGISYEQYF. CDR3 nucleotide sequence: TGTGCCAGCAGGCCCGGGGGTATCTCCTACGAGCAGTACTTC.